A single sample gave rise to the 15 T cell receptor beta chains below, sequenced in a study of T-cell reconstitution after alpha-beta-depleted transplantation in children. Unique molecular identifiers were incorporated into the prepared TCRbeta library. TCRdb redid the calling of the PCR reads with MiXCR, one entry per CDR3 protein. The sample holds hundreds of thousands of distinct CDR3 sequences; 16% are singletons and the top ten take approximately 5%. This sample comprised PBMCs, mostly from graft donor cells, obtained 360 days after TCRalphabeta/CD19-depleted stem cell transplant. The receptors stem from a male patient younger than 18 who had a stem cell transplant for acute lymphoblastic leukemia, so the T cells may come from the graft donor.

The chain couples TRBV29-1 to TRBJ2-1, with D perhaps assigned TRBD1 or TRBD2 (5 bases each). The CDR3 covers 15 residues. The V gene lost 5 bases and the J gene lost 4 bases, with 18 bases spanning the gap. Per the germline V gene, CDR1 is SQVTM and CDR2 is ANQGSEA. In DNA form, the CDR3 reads TGCAGCGTTTCTAGCACTCGGGGCAGTTACAATGAGCAGTTCTTC. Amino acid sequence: CSVSSTRGSYNEQFF.

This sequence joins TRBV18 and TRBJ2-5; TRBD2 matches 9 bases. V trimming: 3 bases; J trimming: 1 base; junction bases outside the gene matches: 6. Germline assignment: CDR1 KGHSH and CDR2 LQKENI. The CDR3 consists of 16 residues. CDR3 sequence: CASSPRTSALQETQYF. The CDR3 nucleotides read TGTGCCAGCTCACCGAGGACTAGCGCCCTCCAAGAGACCCAGTACTTC.

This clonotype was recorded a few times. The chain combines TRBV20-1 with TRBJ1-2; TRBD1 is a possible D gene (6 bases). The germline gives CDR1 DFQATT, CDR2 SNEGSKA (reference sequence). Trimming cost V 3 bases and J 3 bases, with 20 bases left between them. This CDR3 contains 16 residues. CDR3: CSARAVTGTLHYGYTF. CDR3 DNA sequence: TGCAGTGCTAGGGCCGTTACAGGGACTCTCCACTATGGCTACACCTTC.

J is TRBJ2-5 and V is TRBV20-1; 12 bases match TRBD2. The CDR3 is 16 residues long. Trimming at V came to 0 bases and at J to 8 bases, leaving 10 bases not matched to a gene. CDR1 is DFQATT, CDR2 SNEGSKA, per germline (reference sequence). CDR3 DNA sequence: TGCAGTGCTAGAGATCCGGCGGGACTAGCGGGCCCCACCCAGTACTTC. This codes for CSARDPAGLAGPTQYF.

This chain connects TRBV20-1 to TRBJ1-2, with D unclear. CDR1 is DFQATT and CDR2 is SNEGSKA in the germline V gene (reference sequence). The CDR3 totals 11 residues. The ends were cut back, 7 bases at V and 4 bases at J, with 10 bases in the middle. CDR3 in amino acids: CSGRQSYGYTF. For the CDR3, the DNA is TGCAGTGGGCGCCAGAGCTATGGCTACACCTTC.

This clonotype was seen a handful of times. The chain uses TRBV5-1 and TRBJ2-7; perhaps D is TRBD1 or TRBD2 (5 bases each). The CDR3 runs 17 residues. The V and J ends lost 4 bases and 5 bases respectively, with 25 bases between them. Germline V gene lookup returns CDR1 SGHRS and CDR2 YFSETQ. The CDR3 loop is CASSVALRAFRGDEQYF. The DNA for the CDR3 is TGCGCCAGCAGCGTCGCTCTCCGGGCGTTCCGGGGCGACGAGCAGTACTTC.

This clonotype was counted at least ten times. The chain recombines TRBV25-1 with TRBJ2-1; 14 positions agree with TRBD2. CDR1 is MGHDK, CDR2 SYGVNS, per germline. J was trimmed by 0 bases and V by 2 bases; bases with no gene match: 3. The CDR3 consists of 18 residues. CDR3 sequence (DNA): TGTGCCAGCAGTGAAAGGGGACTAGCGGGAGTCTCCTACAATGAGCAGTTCTTC. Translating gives CASSERGLAGVSYNEQFF.

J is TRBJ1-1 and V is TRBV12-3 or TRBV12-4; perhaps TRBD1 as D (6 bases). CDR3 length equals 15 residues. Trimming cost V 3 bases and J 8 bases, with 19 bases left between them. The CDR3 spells CASSFGGAKRTEAFF. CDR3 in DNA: TGTGCCAGCAGTTTCGGGGGGGCAAAGAGGACCGAAGCTTTCTTT.

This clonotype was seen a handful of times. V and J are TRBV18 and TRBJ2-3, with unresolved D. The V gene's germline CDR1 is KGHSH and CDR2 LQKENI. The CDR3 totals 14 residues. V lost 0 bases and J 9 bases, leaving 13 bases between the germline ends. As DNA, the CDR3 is TGTGCCAGCTCACCACCGAGGCCCGCAAACACGCAGTATTTT. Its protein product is CASSPPRPANTQYF.

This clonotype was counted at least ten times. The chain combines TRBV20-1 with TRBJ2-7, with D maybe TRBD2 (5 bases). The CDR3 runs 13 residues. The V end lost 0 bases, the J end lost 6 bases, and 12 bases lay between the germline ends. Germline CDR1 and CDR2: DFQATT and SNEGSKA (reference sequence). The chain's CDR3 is CSAREGWSGEQYF. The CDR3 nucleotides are TGCAGTGCTAGAGAAGGCTGGAGCGGCGAGCAGTACTTC.

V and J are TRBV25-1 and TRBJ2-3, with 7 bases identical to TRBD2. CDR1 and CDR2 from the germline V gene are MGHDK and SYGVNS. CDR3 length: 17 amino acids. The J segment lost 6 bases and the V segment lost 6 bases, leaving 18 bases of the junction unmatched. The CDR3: CASSLGGGGGFSDTQYF. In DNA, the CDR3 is TGTGCCAGCAGCCTGGGCGGCGGGGGAGGTTTTAGCGATACGCAGTATTTT.

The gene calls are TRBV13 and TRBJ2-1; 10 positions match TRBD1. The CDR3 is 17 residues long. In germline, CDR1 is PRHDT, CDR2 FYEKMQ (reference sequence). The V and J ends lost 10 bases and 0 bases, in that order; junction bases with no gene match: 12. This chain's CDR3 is CATWTGGLTSSYNEQFF. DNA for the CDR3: TGTGCCACCTGGACAGGGGGGCTAACAAGCTCCTACAATGAGCAGTTCTTC.

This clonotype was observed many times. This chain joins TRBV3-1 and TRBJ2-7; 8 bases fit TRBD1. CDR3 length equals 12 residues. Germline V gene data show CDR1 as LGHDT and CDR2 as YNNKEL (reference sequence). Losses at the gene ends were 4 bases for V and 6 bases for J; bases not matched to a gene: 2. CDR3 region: CASSRTGSEQYF. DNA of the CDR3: TGTGCCAGCAGCCGGACAGGGAGCGAGCAGTACTTC.

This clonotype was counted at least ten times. For the CDR3, the DNA is TGTGCCAGCAGCTTGCTGGGACAGGGGACCGACGAGCAGTACTTC. Translation gives CASSLLGQGTDEQYF. The rearrangement joins TRBV5-6 to TRBJ2-7; 10 bases match TRBD1. After removal of 1 base from V and 5 bases from J, the junction contained 6 bases not matched to a gene. Germline lookup yields CDR1 SGHDT and CDR2 YYEEEE. The CDR3 length is 15 residues.

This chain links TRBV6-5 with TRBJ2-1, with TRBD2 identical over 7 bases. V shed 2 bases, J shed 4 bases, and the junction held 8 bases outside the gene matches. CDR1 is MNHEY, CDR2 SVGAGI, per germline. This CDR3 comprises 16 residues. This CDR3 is CASSYEGGPTYNEQFF. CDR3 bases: TGTGCCAGCAGTTACGAGGGAGGGCCGACATACAATGAGCAGTTCTTC.